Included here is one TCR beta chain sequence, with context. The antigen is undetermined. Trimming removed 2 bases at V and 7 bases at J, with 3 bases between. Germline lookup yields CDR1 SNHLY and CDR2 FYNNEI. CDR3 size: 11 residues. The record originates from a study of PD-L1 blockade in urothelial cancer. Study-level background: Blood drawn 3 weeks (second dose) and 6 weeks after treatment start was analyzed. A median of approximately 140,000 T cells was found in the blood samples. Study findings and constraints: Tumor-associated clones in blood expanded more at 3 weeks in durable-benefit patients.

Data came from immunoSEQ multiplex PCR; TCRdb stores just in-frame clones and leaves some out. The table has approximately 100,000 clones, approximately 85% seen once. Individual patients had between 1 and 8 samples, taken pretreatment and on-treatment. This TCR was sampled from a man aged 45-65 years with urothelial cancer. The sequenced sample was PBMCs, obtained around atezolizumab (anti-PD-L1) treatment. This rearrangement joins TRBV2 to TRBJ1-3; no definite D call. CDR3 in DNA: TGTGCCAGCAGTGAATCGAACACCATATATTTT. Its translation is CASSESNTIYF.